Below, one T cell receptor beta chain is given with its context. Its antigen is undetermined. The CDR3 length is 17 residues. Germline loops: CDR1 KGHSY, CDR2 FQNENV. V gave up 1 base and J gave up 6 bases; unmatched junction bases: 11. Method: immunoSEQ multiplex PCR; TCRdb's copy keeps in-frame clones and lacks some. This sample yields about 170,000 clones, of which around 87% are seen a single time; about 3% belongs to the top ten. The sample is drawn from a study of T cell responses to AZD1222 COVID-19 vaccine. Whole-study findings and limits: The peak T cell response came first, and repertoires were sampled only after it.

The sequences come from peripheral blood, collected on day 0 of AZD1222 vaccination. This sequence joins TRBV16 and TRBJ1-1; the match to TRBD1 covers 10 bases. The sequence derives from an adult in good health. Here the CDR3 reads CASSQFRPGQGKAEAFF. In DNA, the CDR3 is TGTGCCAGCAGCCAATTCCGTCCGGGACAGGGGAAGGCTGAAGCTTTCTTT.